This TCR beta chain was retrieved from a study of graft-versus-host responses after intestinal transplantation. About the research overall: All recipients were given anti-thymocyte globulin induction, and tacrolimus and steroids were then administered for around three years.

Measured with immunoSEQ multiplex PCR; TCRdb has only the in-frame clones, and not every one. Among roughly 120,000 clones listed, 80% to 95% were seen once. The germline CDR1 and CDR2 sequences are SQVTM and ANQGSEA. V lost 0 bases to trimming and J lost 3 bases, with 10 bases between them. This CDR3 has 14 residues. Study-wide results and caveats: Detected in recipient marrow were GvH clones, some of which were first observed in ileum or blood. Graft-donor T cell macrochimerism in patients accompanied high graft-versus-host to host-versus-graft clonal ratios in allografts.

About this clone itself: The antigen is not known.

This receptor was identified in a human donor who received an intestinal transplant. The sample consisted of unstimulated CD8+ T cells sorted from spleen or lymph node cells, taken before intestinal transplant. V is TRBV29-1 and J is TRBJ2-3, with D possibly being TRBD2 (6 bases). The CDR3 bases are TGCAGCGTTGAAGACTCGGAGGGAACAGATACGCAGTATTTT. Translated, it gives CSVEDSEGTDTQYF.